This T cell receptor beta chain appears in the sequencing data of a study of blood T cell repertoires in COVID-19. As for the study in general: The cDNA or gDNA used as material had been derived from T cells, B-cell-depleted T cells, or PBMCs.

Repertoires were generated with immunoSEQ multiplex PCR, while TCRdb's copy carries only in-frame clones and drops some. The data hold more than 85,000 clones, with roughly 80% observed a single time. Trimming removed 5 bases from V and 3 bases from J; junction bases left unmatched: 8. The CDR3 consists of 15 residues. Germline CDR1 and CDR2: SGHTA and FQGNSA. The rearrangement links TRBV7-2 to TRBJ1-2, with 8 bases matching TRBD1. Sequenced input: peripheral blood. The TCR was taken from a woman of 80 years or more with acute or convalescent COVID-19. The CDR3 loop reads CASSTYRGTDYGYTF. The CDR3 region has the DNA TGTGCCAGCAGCACATACAGGGGGACGGACTATGGCTACACCTTC.